The clone carrying this T cell receptor beta chain was detected many times. It was RNA transcripts that yielded the amplified TCR beta CDR3 regions. A first-round RT-PCR of the TCR CDR3 used the HTBI primer set. TCRdb re-derived calls from the multiplex PCR reads in MiXCR, one entry per CDR3 protein. The table records around 440,000 distinct CDR3 sequences, 15% to 18% of them present only once. These data are taken from a study of T cells in Graves' hyperthyroidism and ophthalmopathy. Hyperthyroidism in the patients, aged 18 to 65, was newly diagnosed and under 2 months in duration. The germline V gene has CDR1 DFQATT and CDR2 SNEGSKA (reference sequence). Trimming took 3 bases from V and 1 from J; bases not matched to a gene: 5. This CDR3 contains 16 residues.

The TCR sequence derives from a woman in her late teens or twenties with Graves' hyperthyroidism. The sequenced sample consisted of blood. The V call is TRBV20-1, the J call TRBJ2-3; 12 bases line up with TRBD1. The CDR3 DNA reads TGCAGTGCTAGTCCGGGACAGGGGGCCGGCACAGATACGCAGTATTTT. This translates into CSASPGQGAGTDTQYF.